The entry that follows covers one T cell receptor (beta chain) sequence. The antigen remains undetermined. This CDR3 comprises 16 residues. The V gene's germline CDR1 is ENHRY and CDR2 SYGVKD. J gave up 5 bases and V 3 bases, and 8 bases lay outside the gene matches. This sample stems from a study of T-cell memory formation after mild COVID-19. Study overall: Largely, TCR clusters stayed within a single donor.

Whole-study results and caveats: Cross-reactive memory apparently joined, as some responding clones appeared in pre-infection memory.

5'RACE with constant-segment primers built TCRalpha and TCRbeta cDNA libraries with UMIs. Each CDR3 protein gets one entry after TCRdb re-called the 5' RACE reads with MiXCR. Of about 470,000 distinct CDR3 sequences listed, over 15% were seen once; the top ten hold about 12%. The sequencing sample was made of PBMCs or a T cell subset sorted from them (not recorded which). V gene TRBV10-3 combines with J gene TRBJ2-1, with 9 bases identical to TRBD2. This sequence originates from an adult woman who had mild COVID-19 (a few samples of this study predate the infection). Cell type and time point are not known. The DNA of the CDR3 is TGTGCCATCAGTGACCCGGGACTAGCAGCGGACAATGAGCAGTTCTTC. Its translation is CAISDPGLAADNEQFF.